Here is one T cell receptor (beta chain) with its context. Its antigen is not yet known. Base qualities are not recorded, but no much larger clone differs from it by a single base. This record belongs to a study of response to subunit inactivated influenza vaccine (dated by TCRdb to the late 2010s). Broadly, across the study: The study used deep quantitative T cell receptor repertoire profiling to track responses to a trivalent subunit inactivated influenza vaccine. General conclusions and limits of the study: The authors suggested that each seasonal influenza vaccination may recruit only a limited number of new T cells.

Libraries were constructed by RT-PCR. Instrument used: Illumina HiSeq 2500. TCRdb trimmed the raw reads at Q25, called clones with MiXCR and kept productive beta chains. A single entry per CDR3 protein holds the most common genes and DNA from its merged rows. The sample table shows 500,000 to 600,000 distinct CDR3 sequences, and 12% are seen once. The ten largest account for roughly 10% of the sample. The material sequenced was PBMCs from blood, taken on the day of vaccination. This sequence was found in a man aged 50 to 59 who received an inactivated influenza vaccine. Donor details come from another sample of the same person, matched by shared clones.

The CDR3 amino acid sequence is: CASGGATYEQYF. The nucleotides are TGTGCCTCGGGGGGTGCTACCTACGAGCAGTACTTC. The chain joins TRBV6-2 or TRBV6-3 to TRBJ2-7; TRBD2 aligns with 7 central bases. CDR3 length: 12 amino acids, cysteine to phenylalanine. Just CDR3 DNA is preserved here, 36 bases in frame from base 1. The germline V gene gives CDR1 as MNHEY and CDR2 as SVGEGT. After removal of 11 bases from V and 2 bases from J, the junction retains 6 bases not matched to a gene.